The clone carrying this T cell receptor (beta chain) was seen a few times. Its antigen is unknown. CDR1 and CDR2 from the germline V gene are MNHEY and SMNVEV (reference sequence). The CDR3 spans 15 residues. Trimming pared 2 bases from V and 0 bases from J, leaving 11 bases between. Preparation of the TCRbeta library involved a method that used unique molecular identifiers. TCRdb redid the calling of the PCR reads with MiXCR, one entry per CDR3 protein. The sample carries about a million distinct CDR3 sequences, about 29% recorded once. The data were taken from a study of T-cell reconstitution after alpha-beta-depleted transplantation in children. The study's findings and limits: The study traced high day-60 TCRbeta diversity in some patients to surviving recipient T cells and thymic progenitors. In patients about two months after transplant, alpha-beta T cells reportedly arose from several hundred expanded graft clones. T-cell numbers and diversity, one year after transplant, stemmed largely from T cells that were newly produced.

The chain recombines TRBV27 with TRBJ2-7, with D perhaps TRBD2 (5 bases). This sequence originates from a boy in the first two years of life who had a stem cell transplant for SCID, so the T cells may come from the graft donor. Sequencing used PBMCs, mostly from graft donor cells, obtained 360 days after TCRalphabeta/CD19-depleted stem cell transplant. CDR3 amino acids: CASSLMGASSYEQYF. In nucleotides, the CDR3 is TGTGCCAGCAGTTTAATGGGAGCCTCCTCCTACGAGCAGTACTTC.